The T cell receptor (beta chain) described here comes from a study of Tregs in tolerant kidney transplant recipients. CDR1 and CDR2 from the germline V gene are SGDLS and YYNGEE. The CDR3 contains 15 residues. Turning to this clone: A read error may produce the germline difference seen at one junction end.

The data were produced by immunoSEQ multiplex PCR, yet TCRdb's version contains in-frame clones alone and is incomplete. The table includes tens of thousands of clones, roughly nine tenths detected once. This sequence originates from a human donor in good health. The chain recombines TRBV9 with TRBJ2-3; D could derive from TRBD1 or TRBD2 (5 bases each). The sequencing input was Tregs from blood. CDR3 sequence: CASKSGRLHTDPQYF. Here the CDR3 DNA reads TGTGCCAGTAAGTCGGGACGGCTACACACAGATCCGCAGTATTTT.